The T cell receptor (beta chain) described here comes from a study of blood T cell repertoires in COVID-19. Across the whole study: Donors in the United States, Italy and Spain gave samples during acute or convalescent COVID-19. Sources were T cells, B-cell-depleted T cells, or PBMCs; the material itself was cDNA or gDNA.

In germline, CDR1 is SGDLS, CDR2 YYNGEE. V lost 2 bases and J 9 bases, leaving 18 bases between the germline ends. The CDR3 is 15 amino acids. Authors' methods: Quantification of nucleated cells was approximated via reference gene primer amplification. Only in-frame clones appear in the TCRdb table, and some are missing; sequencing was by immunoSEQ multiplex PCR. The D gene and trimming were derived from the DNA, and the V and J assignments and clone size from that table. Of about 150,000 clones in the sample, roughly 84% are singletons; the top ten hold about 38%. The sequence was obtained from a human donor in a cohort sampled during active COVID-19. This sequence joins TRBV9 and TRBJ2-1; D might be TRBD2 (5 bases). Material for sequencing was peripheral blood. This CDR3 reads CASSVNLGRGSEQFF. The CDR3 region has the DNA TGTGCCAGCAGCGTGAATCTGGGTCGGGGAAGTGAGCAGTTCTTC.